Each of the 16 T cell receptor beta chains below was sequenced from the same sample in a study of cytomegalovirus exposure and HLA in healthy donors. TCRdb's table, derived via immunoSEQ multiplex PCR, lists solely in-frame clones and lacks some. The table includes under 200,000 clones, under 90% detected once. The sequenced material came from PBMCs. These receptors all stem from a woman in her late teens or twenties in good health and CMV-seropositive.

This chain joins TRBV18 and TRBJ2-6, with a possible D match to TRBD1 (5 bases). CDR3 length: 16 amino acids. CDR1 is KGHSH, CDR2 LQKENI, per germline. Trimming took 8 bases from V and 4 from J, leaving 18 bases between them. The CDR3 region is CASRAQGMVGANVLTF. CDR3 coding DNA: TGTGCCAGCCGGGCCCAGGGAATGGTCGGGGCCAACGTCCTGACTTTC.

The chain recombines TRBV4-1 with TRBJ1-1, with 9 bases that match TRBD1. Unmatched junction bases numbered 6, after V lost 3 bases and J lost 4 bases. CDR3 length equals 15 residues. The germline gives CDR1 MGHRA, CDR2 YSYEKL. The CDR3 DNA follows: TGCGCCAGCAGCCACTTACAGGGGGCAGGCACTGAAGCTTTCTTT. As protein: CASSHLQGAGTEAFF.

This clone occurred a few times. V usage is TRBV19 and J usage is TRBJ2-3; 7 positions match TRBD1. The CDR3 extends over 15 amino acids. From germline, CDR1 is LNHDA and CDR2 SQIVND (reference sequence). V dropped 7 bases and J dropped 4; count of bases not matched to a gene: 11. CDR3 loop: CASTPPGGRADTQYF. The CDR3 DNA sequence: TGTGCCAGTACCCCCCCAGGGGGAAGGGCAGATACGCAGTATTTT.

The chain combines TRBV7-2 with TRBJ1-1, with D unclear. This CDR3 has 13 amino acids. V lost 3 bases to trimming and J lost 4 bases, with 9 bases between them. Germline V gene data show CDR1 as SGHTA and CDR2 as FQGNSA. The DNA of the CDR3 is TGTGCCAGCAGCTTGCTACGGGTCACTGAAGCTTTCTTT. Translation gives CASSLLRVTEAFF.

Only one count was recorded for this clone. The chain has TRBV27 and TRBJ1-5; TRBD1 matches at 7 bases. CDR3 size: 14 residues. V shed 2 bases and J 6 bases; nucleotides not matched to a gene: 4. Germline V gene data show CDR1 as MNHEY and CDR2 as SMNVEV (reference sequence). The CDR3 sequence: CASSLQGGSQPQHF. CDR3 DNA sequence: TGTGCCAGCAGTTTACAGGGGGGAAGTCAGCCCCAGCATTTT.

This chain connects TRBV11-2 to TRBJ1-4; possible D gene TRBD1, 5 bases. CDR3 length equals 15 residues. Germline V gene data show CDR1 as SGHAT and CDR2 as FQNNGV. Trimming took off 1 base at V and 8 bases at J, with 14 bases between the two ends. DNA of the CDR3: TGTGCCAGCAGCTTAGGGTTAGGGAGGGGCGAAAAACTGTTTTTT. It translates to CASSLGLGRGEKLFF. Looking up the rest from reference TRBV11-2 and TRBJ1-4 gives the full variable domain: EAGVAQSPRYKIIEKRQSVAFWCNPISGHATLYWYQQILGQGPKLLIQFQNNGVVDDSQLPKDRFSAERLKGVDSTLKIQPAKLEDSAVYLCASSLGLGRGEKLFFGSGTQLSVL.

This clone has a single count. This rearrangement joins TRBV5-1 to TRBJ2-1; D is ambiguous. The CDR3 runs 12 residues. V lost 3 bases, J lost 2 bases, and 3 bases lay in between. CDR1 is SGHRS and CDR2 is YFSETQ in the germline V gene. The DNA of the CDR3 is TGCGCCAGCAGCTCCGCCTACAATGAGCAGTTCTTC. This encodes CASSSAYNEQFF.

The chain has TRBV19 and TRBJ2-7; no reliable D call. The CDR3 length is 12 residues. V lost 3 bases, J lost 4 bases, and 7 bases lay in between. CDR1 is LNHDA and CDR2 is SQIVND in the germline V gene (reference sequence). The CDR3 nucleotides read TGTGCCAGTAGTATGCTAGGTTACGAGCAGTACTTC. This gives the protein CASSMLGYEQYF.

This clone was counted once. The V and J genes are TRBV4-2 and TRBJ1-2; no clear D gene. The CDR3 consists of 12 residues. Trimming removed 1 base at V and 9 bases at J, with 9 bases between. Per germline, CDR1 LGHNA and CDR2 YNFKEQ. In DNA, the CDR3 is TGTGCCAGCAGCCAAGGCCCGGGAAGCTACACCTTC. It codes for CASSQGPGSYTF.

This chain uses TRBV6-1 with TRBJ2-1, with a tentative D call TRBD1 (5 bases). V gave up 10 bases and J gave up 7 bases, with 17 bases separating them. The CDR3 is 13 residues long. Germline loops: CDR1 MNHNS, CDR2 SASEGT. In DNA, the CDR3 is TGTGCCATACAGGATTGGCGGTCTAATGAGCAGTTCTTC. It is translated as CAIQDWRSNEQFF.

Comment on this clone: This sample includes further DNA sequences coding for the same CDR3. The chain couples TRBV9 to TRBJ2-3; 13 positions match TRBD2. Germline V CDR1 and CDR2: SGDLS, YYNGEE. After removal of 2 bases from V and 5 bases from J, the junction contained 2 bases not matched to a gene. There are 15 residues in the CDR3. The CDR3 spells CASSVRLAGGDTQYF. CDR3 in DNA: TGTGCCAGCAGCGTCCGACTAGCGGGAGGAGATACGCAGTATTTT.

This sequence joins TRBV6-6 and TRBJ2-1, with D possibly matching TRBD1 (5 bases). The CDR3 contains 14 residues. Looked up from germline, CDR1 is MNHNY and CDR2 is SVGAGI (reference sequence). V shed 5 bases and J shed 3 bases, with 11 bases lying between them. In DNA form, the CDR3 reads TGTGCCAGCAGTCCGGACACCTTCTACAATGAGCAGTTCTTC. The encoded protein is CASSPDTFYNEQFF.

The genes are TRBV4-2 and TRBJ2-3, with 9 nucleotides matching TRBD2. The V and J ends lost 4 bases and 2 bases, in that order; junction bases with no gene match: 7. This CDR3 is 16 amino acids long. Germline V CDR1 and CDR2: LGHNA, YNFKEQ. The CDR3 here is CASSLASGENTDTQYF. The CDR3 DNA reads as TGTGCCAGCAGCCTGGCTAGCGGGGAAAACACAGATACGCAGTATTTT.

The sample holds one count of this clone. This chain connects TRBV6-4 to TRBJ2-2; no clear D gene. Germline V gene sequence: CDR1 MRHNA, CDR2 SNTAGT. V lost 0 bases and J 0 bases, leaving 8 bases between the germline ends. The CDR3 loop spans 16 amino acids. As DNA, the CDR3 is TGTGCCAGCAGTGACTCGTTCCTTTCGAACACCGGGGAGCTGTTTTTT. Translated, it gives CASSDSFLSNTGELFF.

This clone has just a few counts. The chain uses TRBV6-1 and TRBJ1-2, with TRBD1 as a possible D gene (5 bases). The CDR3 length is 14 residues. The germline V gene has CDR1 MNHNS and CDR2 SASEGT. V gave up 7 bases and J gave up 8 bases, with 20 bases separating them. The CDR3 loop is CASKGPGRAGGYTF. Here the CDR3 DNA reads TGTGCCAGCAAGGGCCCCGGCAGGGCCGGCGGCTACACCTTC.

V gene TRBV9 combines with J gene TRBJ2-2, with 7 bases fitting TRBD2. CDR3 length: 14 residues. Losses at the gene ends were 0 bases for V and 4 bases for J; bases not matched to a gene: 0. Germline V gene lookup returns CDR1 SGDLS and CDR2 YYNGEE. The CDR3: CASSVAGGTGELFF. CDR3 sequence (DNA): TGTGCCAGCAGCGTAGCGGGAGGCACCGGGGAGCTGTTTTTT.